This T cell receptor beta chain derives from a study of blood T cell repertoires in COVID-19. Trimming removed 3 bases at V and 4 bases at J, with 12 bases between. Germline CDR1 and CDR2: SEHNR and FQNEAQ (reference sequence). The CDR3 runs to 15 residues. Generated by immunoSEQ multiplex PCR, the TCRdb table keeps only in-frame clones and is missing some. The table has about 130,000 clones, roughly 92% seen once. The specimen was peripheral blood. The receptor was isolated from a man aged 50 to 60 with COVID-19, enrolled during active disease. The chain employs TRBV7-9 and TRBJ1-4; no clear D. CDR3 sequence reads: CASSFWEGFNEKLFF. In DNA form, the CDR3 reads TGTGCCAGCAGCTTTTGGGAGGGATTTAATGAAAAACTGTTTTTT.